A selection of T cell receptor beta chains follows, all from one sample in a study of T cell repertoires in cytomegalovirus infection. TCRdb used MiXCR to reprocess the reads, holding one entry per CDR3 protein. The data hold some 600,000 distinct CDR3 sequences, with approximately 24% observed a single time. Input material: CD8+ T cells from PBMCs. These TCRs come from a human donor in good health (CMV status not recorded). Some clones in this sample may be carry-over from other donors' samples. Both conserved end residues are part of each CDR3. D genes are given only for firm matches. Rows give clone size only sometimes, using once, few, many, or a class for an expanded clone.

J gene | V gene | clone size | D gene | CDR3 DNA | CDR3 protein
TRBJ2-2 | TRBV28 | few | . | TGTGCCAGCAGTATGACCGGGTACCCCGGGGAGCTGTTTTTT | CASSMTGYPGELFF
TRBJ2-1 | TRBV18 | few | TRBD1 | TGTGCCAGCTCAAGACAGGGATTAAATGAGCAGTTCTTC | CASSRQGLNEQFF
TRBJ1-2 | TRBV6-2/TRBV6-3 | . | . | TGTGCCAGCTGCCCGGCGCCAGGGAACTATGGCTACACCTTC | CASCPAPGNYGYTF
TRBJ2-7 | TRBV28 | many | . | TGTGCCAGCAGAAGGACACCCTATCAATACGAGCAGTACTTC | CASRRTPYQYEQYF
TRBJ2-7 | TRBV10-1 | . | . | TGCGCCACCCGAAGGGGGGCGGGGGAGGACGCCTACGAGCAGTACTTC | CATRRGAGEDAYEQYF
TRBJ1-6 | TRBV12-3/TRBV12-4 | . | TRBD1 | TGTGCCAGCAGTTTCAGGACAGGGCGCGGGGCCCGGGAGTCACCCCACCACTTT | CASSFRTGRGARESPHHF
TRBJ2-3 | TRBV7-9 | few | . | TGTGCCAGCAGCTCCCCTCCTCCTAGCACAGATACGCAGTATTTT | CASSSPPPSTDTQYF
TRBJ1-3 | TRBV7-8 | few | TRBD1 | TGTGCCAGCAGCCCCGGGACAGGGATCACTGGAAACACCATATATTTT | CASSPGTGITGNTIYF
TRBJ1-5 | TRBV20-1 | . | . | TGCAGTGCTCCAGAGGGAGGGAGTGGGCTAGCGGGTCAGCCCCAGCATTTT | CSAPEGGSGLAGQPQHF
TRBJ2-5 | TRBV20-1 | few | . | TGCAGTGCTACCCGGACAGCAACAAGAATTCAAGAGACCCAGTACTTC | CSATRTATRIQETQYF
TRBJ2-5 | TRBV10-3 | many | TRBD2 | TGTGCCATCAGTGAGACTAGCGGGGGGCAAGAGACCCAGTACTTC | CAISETSGGQETQYF
TRBJ1-6 | TRBV7-3 | . | . | TGTGCCAGCAGCTCTGGACAGAGGAGAAATTCACCCCTCCACTTT | CASSSGQRRNSPLHF